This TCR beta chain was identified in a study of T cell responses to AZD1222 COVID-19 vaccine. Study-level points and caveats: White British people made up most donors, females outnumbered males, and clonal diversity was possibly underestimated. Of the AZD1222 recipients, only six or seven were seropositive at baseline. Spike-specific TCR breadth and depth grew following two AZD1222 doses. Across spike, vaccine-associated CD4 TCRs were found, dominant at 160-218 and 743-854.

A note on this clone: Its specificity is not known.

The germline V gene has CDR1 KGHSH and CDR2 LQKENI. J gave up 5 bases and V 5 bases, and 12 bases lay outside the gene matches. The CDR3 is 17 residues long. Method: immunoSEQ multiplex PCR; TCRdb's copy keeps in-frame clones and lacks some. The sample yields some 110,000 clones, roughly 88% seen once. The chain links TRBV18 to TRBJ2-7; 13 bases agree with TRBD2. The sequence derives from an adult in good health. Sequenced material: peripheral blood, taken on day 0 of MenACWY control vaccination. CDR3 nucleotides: TGTGCCAGCTCAACAAAACTAACTAGCGGGGGGGCCGACGAGCAGTACTTC. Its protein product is CASSTKLTSGGADEQYF.